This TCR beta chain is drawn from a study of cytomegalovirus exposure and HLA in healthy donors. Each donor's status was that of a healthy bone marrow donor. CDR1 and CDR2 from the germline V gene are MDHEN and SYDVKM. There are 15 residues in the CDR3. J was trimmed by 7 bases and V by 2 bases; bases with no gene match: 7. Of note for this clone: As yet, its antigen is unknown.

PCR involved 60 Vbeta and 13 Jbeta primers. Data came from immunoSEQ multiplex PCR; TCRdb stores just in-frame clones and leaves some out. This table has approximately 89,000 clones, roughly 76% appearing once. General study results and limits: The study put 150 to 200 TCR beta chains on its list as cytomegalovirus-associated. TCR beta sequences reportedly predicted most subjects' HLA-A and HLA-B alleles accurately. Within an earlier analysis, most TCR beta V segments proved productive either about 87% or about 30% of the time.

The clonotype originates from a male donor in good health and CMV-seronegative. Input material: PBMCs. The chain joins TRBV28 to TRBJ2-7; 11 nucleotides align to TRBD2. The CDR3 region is CASSLSLAGGGEQYF. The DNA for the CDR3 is TGTGCCAGCAGTTTAAGCCTAGCGGGGGGCGGGGAGCAGTACTTC.